This is a list of T cell receptor beta chains from one sample in a study of shared clonotypes between healthy human individuals. Sequencing was performed with immunoSEQ multiplex PCR; in TCRdb, only in-frame clones are kept and a portion is missing. This repertoire shows more than 2 million clones, roughly 95% found once; its top ten account for approximately 1.2%. The source material was naive CD8+ T cells sorted from blood. These receptors were taken from a young man in good health. CDR3s include the opening cysteine and the closing phenylalanine or tryptophan. D genes are given only for firm matches. The size of a clone is reported for some rows only, either as once, few or many, or as a class for expanded clones.

.,.,TRBV5-1,TRBJ1-1,CASSLASGGTEAFF,TGCGCCAGCAGCTTGGCCAGCGGGGGTACTGAAGCTTTCTTT
.,.,TRBV6-6,TRBJ2-7,CASSYGGLPYEQYF,TGTGCCAGCAGTTACGGTGGACTCCCCTACGAGCAGTACTTC
.,.,TRBV7-8,TRBJ1-4,CASSLEGGLLEKLFF,TGTGCCAGCAGCTTAGAAGGGGGGCTGCTTGAAAAACTGTTTTTT
.,.,TRBV4-3,TRBJ2-3,CASSQDNRGGTDTQYF,TGCGCCAGCAGCCAAGATAATAGGGGCGGCACAGATACGCAGTATTTT
.,.,TRBV5-4,TRBJ1-5,CASSWDSNQPQHF,TGTGCCAGCAGCTGGGATAGCAATCAGCCCCAGCATTTT
.,TRBD1,TRBV5-4,TRBJ1-4,CASSPGDSFNEKLFF,TGTGCCAGCAGCCCCGGGGACAGTTTTAATGAAAAACTGTTTTTT
.,TRBD2,TRBV28,TRBJ2-1,CASSSPGGTYNEQFF,TGTGCCAGCAGTTCCCCCGGGGGGACCTACAATGAGCAGTTCTTC
once,.,TRBV6-1,TRBJ1-3,CASSEGSYGHSGNTIYF,TGTGCCAGCAGTGAAGGGTCTTACGGACACTCTGGAAACACCATATATTTT
.,.,TRBV7-9,TRBJ1-4,CASSRIPGPEEKLFF,TGTGCCAGCAGCAGAATACCGGGCCCGGAGGAAAAACTGTTTTTT
.,.,TRBV4-1,TRBJ2-7,CASSQDQPGPYEQYF,TGCGCCAGCAGCCAAGATCAGCCCGGGCCCTACGAGCAGTACTTC
.,.,TRBV4-1,TRBJ2-7,CASSQDDSHTYEQYF,TGCGCCAGCAGCCAAGATGACAGCCATACCTACGAGCAGTACTTC
once,TRBD2,TRBV11-2,TRBJ2-7,CASSLGASGYEQYF,TGTGCCAGCAGCCTAGGTGCTAGCGGATACGAGCAGTACTTC
.,.,TRBV6-5,TRBJ1-1,CASSSPGRGGTEAFF,TGTGCCAGCAGTTCCCCGGGCCGGGGAGGAACTGAAGCTTTCTTT
.,.,TRBV4-2,TRBJ1-3,CASSQSTVLSGNTIYF,TGTGCCAGCAGTCAATCGACAGTCCTCTCTGGAAACACCATATATTTT
.,TRBD1,TRBV19,TRBJ1-6,CASSRDRAYNSPLHF,TGTGCCAGCTCCCGGGACAGGGCTTATAATTCACCCCTCCACTTT
.,TRBD1,TRBV6-5,TRBJ2-1,CASSYSGTGDEQFF,TGTGCCAGCAGTTACTCTGGGACAGGGGATGAGCAGTTCTTC
.,.,TRBV6-1,TRBJ2-5,CASSELDTFQETQYF,TGTGCCAGCAGTGAACTTGACACCTTCCAAGAGACCCAGTACTTC
.,.,TRBV21-1,TRBJ1-2,CASSTDRALGYTF,TGTGCCAGCAGTACCGACAGGGCTCTCGGCTACACCTTC
.,.,TRBV7-9,TRBJ2-7,CASSDEGGRGYEQYF,TGTGCCAGCAGCGATGAGGGGGGGAGAGGCTACGAGCAGTACTTC
.,.,TRBV30,TRBJ1-5,CAWSADPGGSNQPQHF,TGTGCCTGGAGTGCCGACCCCGGGGGTAGCAATCAGCCCCAGCATTTT
.,.,TRBV13,TRBJ1-2,CASSLSTVRNYGYTF,TGTGCCAGCAGCTTATCGACCGTCCGCAACTATGGCTACACCTTC
once,.,TRBV7-9,TRBJ1-5,CASSSPGEVNQPQHF,TGTGCCAGCAGCTCCCCCGGGGAGGTCAATCAGCCCCAGCATTTT
.,.,TRBV5-4,TRBJ2-6,CASSSLSSGANVLTF,TGTGCCAGCAGCTCCTTGAGCTCTGGGGCCAACGTCCTGACTTTC
.,TRBD1,TRBV4-1,TRBJ2-7,CASSSPGTENYEQYF,TGCGCCAGCAGCTCGCCCGGGACAGAGAACTACGAGCAGTACTTC
.,TRBD1,TRBV11-2,TRBJ1-4,CASSLYRGSPNEKLFF,TGTGCCAGCAGCTTGTACAGGGGGAGCCCTAATGAAAAACTGTTTTTT
.,.,TRBV7-9,TRBJ2-2,CASASSRGLNTGELFF,TGTGCCAGTGCAAGCAGTCGGGGCCTCAACACCGGGGAGCTGTTTTTT
.,TRBD1,TRBV5-4,TRBJ1-1,CASSMDRVATEAFF,TGTGCCAGCAGCATGGACAGGGTGGCCACTGAAGCTTTCTTT